The clone carrying this TCR beta chain appeared once. Some clones are missing from TCRdb's copy, which holds only in-frame ones; the method was immunoSEQ multiplex PCR. The sample gives 75,000 to 95,000 clones, 90% of which show up once; 4.2% is in the top ten. The germline gives CDR1 PRHDT, CDR2 FYEKMQ (reference sequence). Trimming took 7 bases from V and 4 from J, leaving 14 bases between them. The CDR3 spans 13 residues. This specimen belongs to a study of T cell responses to AZD1222 COVID-19 vaccine. The sequences come from peripheral blood, collected on day 0 of AZD1222 vaccination. The source of this sequence is an adult in good health. J is TRBJ2-7 and V is TRBV13; D call uncertain. The CDR3 loop reads CASKTYSDYEQYF. The CDR3 DNA is TGTGCCAGCAAAACTTACAGTGATTACGAGCAGTACTTC.